Following are 18 T cell receptor beta chains from one sample sequenced in a study of CD8 T cells in ankylosing spondylitis. The study, taken as a whole, reports: Ankylosing spondylitis blood appeared to be characterized by a TCR beta motif of under 10 highly homologous variants.

Their recognized antigens are unknown. Using its own MiXCR run on the 5' RACE reads, TCRdb lists one record per CDR3 protein. The data show around 450,000 distinct CDR3 sequences, with more than 25% seen just once and 0.89% held by the top ten. Sequencing used blood, either unsorted or a sorted T cell fraction (not recorded which). The receptors were sampled from a male donor with ankylosing spondylitis.

This clonotype occurred a few times. The V call is TRBV20-1, the J call TRBJ1-2; 7 positions agree with TRBD1. Germline values: CDR1 DFQATT, CDR2 SNEGSKA (reference sequence). This CDR3 is 13 amino acids long. V lost 3 bases and J lost 6; bases outside the gene matches: 7. The DNA for the CDR3 is TGCAGTGCTAGCGCACAGGGGTTCGATGGCTACACCTTC. Protein product: CSASAQGFDGYTF.

This clonotype showed up just a few times. The gene calls are TRBV9 and TRBJ1-2; TRBD1 might be the D (5 bases). The CDR3 totals 13 residues. CDR1 and CDR2 (germline): SGDLS, YYNGEE. The germline V and J ends were trimmed by 0 bases and 8 bases, with 11 bases remaining between them. The CDR3 protein is CASSVVAGSGYTF. DNA for the CDR3: TGTGCCAGCAGCGTAGTGGCAGGGTCGGGCTACACCTTC.

At least ten counts were recorded for this clonotype. This rearrangement joins TRBV10-3 to TRBJ2-4, with TRBD2 matching over 10 bases. The germline gives CDR1 ENHRY, CDR2 SYGVKD. J gave up 0 bases and V 7 bases, and 9 bases lay outside the gene matches. The CDR3 loop spans 17 amino acids. The CDR3 here is CAIILAGYSTAKNIQYF. The CDR3, as DNA: TGTGCCATCATACTAGCGGGATACTCTACAGCCAAAAACATTCAGTACTTC.

This clonotype has ten or more counts. A junction boundary mismatches the germline segment, possibly from a read error. The chain uses TRBV5-1 and TRBJ2-1; D ambiguous. Germline CDR1 is SGHRS and CDR2 is YFSETQ. CDR3 length equals 12 residues. In DNA, the CDR3 is TGTGCCAGCAGCTTAGGTCAGAATGAGCAGTTCTTC. It specifies CASSLGQNEQFF. The full variable domain, rest sourced from reference TRBV5-1 and TRBJ2-1, is KAGVTQTPRYLIKTRGQQVTLSCSPISGHRSVSWYQQTPGQGLQFLFEYFSETQRNKGNFPGRFSGRQFSNSRSEMNVSTLELGDSALYLCASSLGQNEQFFGPGTRLTVL.

CDR3 amino acids: CASRIADEQFF. For the CDR3, the DNA is TGTGCCAGCAGAATAGCGGACGAGCAGTTCTTC. The J gene is TRBJ2-1, the V gene TRBV11-3; D perhaps matches TRBD2 (6 bases). The CDR3 spans 11 residues. Germline-derived CDR1 and CDR2 are SGHNT and YENEEA. V gave up 6 bases and J gave up 10 bases, with 10 bases separating them.

This clonotype appeared a single time. V gene TRBV29-1 combines with J gene TRBJ2-1; no reliable D call. CDR1 SQVTM and CDR2 ANQGSEA come from the germline V gene. CDR3 length: 12 amino acids. V was shortened by 1 base and J by 5 bases, with 6 bases between the two germline ends. The CDR3 DNA reads as TGCAGCGTTGAAGGGCAGAACAATGAGCAGTTCTTC. It yields the protein CSVEGQNNEQFF.

The chain is built from TRBV7-9 and TRBJ1-1; 8 bases agree with TRBD1. In germline, CDR1 is SEHNR, CDR2 FQNEAQ (reference sequence). The CDR3 has 15 residues. Unmatched junction bases numbered 9, after V lost 5 bases and J lost 4 bases. The CDR3 loop is CASSPSTGEGTEAFF. Here the CDR3 DNA reads TGTGCCAGCAGCCCCTCGACAGGGGAGGGCACTGAAGCTTTCTTT.

This clonotype was detected many times. The chain is built from TRBV27 and TRBJ2-1; tentative D call: TRBD2 (6 bases). Looked up from germline, CDR1 is MNHEY and CDR2 is SMNVEV (reference sequence). This CDR3 is 16 amino acids long. The ends were cut back, 5 bases at V and 6 bases at J, with 20 bases in the middle. In DNA, the CDR3 is TGTGCCAGCAGTCGACCCGGGACTCATAACGGCAATGAGCAGTTCTTC. Translating it yields CASSRPGTHNGNEQFF.

This clonotype was observed a handful of times. The V and J genes are TRBV20-1 and TRBJ2-1; TRBD2 matches 11 bases. Losses at the gene ends were 0 bases for V and 0 bases for J; bases not matched to a gene: 7. Looked up from germline, CDR1 is DFQATT and CDR2 is SNEGSKA (reference sequence). This CDR3 region has 18 residues. The DNA for the CDR3 is TGCAGTGCTAGAGATGGTAGCGGGAGGGCAAGCTCCTACAATGAGCAGTTCTTC. It translates to CSARDGSGRASSYNEQFF.

This chain uses TRBV4-2 with TRBJ1-4; D is perhaps TRBD1 (6 bases). The CDR3 extends over 16 amino acids. Trimming pared 0 bases from V and 8 bases from J, leaving 16 bases between. Germline CDR1 and CDR2: LGHNA and YNFKEQ. CDR3 residues: CASSQEVPQGGEKLFF. The CDR3 DNA reads as TGTGCCAGCAGCCAAGAAGTTCCACAGGGCGGAGAAAAACTGTTTTTT.

This clonotype was counted ten times or more. The CDR3 region is CATSDQDRGRNNEQFF. The CDR3 nucleotides are TGTGCCACCAGTGATCAAGACAGGGGGCGGAACAATGAGCAGTTCTTC. The J gene is TRBJ2-1, the V gene TRBV24-1, with 10 bases matching TRBD1. CDR1 KGHDR and CDR2 SFDVKD come from the germline V gene. The junction had 6 bases not matched to a gene; V was cut back by 3 bases and J by 5 bases. The CDR3 has 16 residues.

The V and J genes are TRBV6-1 and TRBJ2-1, with TRBD2 matching over 8 bases. V gave up 6 bases and J gave up 16 bases; unmatched junction bases: 14. Germline V gene data show CDR1 as MNHNS and CDR2 as SASEGT. The CDR3 runs to 13 residues. The chain's CDR3 is CASRTGGGIISFF. As DNA, the CDR3 is TGTGCCAGCAGGACCGGGGGGGGGATAATCTCATTCTTC.

This clonotype has at least ten counts. This chain links TRBV7-9 with TRBJ1-1; D not resolved. Germline V gene lookup returns CDR1 SEHNR and CDR2 FQNEAQ (reference sequence). The CDR3 runs to 12 residues. V lost 1 base to trimming and J lost 10 bases, with 10 bases between them. DNA for the CDR3: TGTGCCAGCAGCTTAGAGTCGTTAGGAGCTTTCTTT. Translation gives CASSLESLGAFF.

The rearrangement joins TRBV15 to TRBJ2-5; D possibly corresponds to TRBD1 (6 bases). The CDR3 is 16 residues long. V lost 1 base to trimming and J lost 1 base, with 13 bases between them. CDR1 and CDR2 (germline): LNHNV, YYDKDF (reference sequence). The chain's CDR3 is CATSRVAGAFQETQYF. The DNA of the CDR3 is TGTGCCACCAGCAGAGTGGCAGGGGCATTCCAAGAGACCCAGTACTTC. Drawing the rest from reference TRBV15 and TRBJ2-5, the complete variable domain is DAMVIQNPRYQVTQFGKPVTLSCSQTLNHNVMYWYQQKSSQAPKLLFHYYDKDFNNEADTPDNFQSRRPNTSFCFLDIRSPGLGDTAMYLCATSRVAGAFQETQYFGPGTRLLVL.

The chain couples TRBV10-2 to TRBJ1-2, with unresolved D. The CDR3 totals 12 residues. CDR1 is WSHSY, CDR2 SAAADI, per germline. Trimming took 2 bases from V and 1 from J, leaving 2 bases between them. In DNA form, the CDR3 reads TGCGCCAGCAGTGAGGATAACTATGGCTACACCTTC. Its translation: CASSEDNYGYTF.

The rearrangement uses TRBV20-1 and TRBJ2-1, with 7 bases identical to TRBD1. CDR1 is DFQATT and CDR2 is SNEGSKA in the germline V gene (reference sequence). The CDR3 runs to 17 residues. V lost 2 bases to trimming and J lost 3 bases; unmatched junction nucleotides: 13. The CDR3 region has the DNA TGCAGTGCTAGATATGCTCTTAGACAGGGTGTCTACAATGAGCAGTTCTTC. Its translation: CSARYALRQGVYNEQFF.

In its sample, this clonotype was seen a few times. The chain has TRBV27 and TRBJ2-1, with 11 bases identical to TRBD2. Germline CDR1 MNHEY, CDR2 SMNVEV (reference sequence). Losses at the gene ends were 4 bases for V and 7 bases for J; bases not matched to a gene: 12. The CDR3 sequence is 17 residues long. The CDR3 DNA follows: TGTGCCAGCAGTTCACTAGCGGGAGCAGGAGTTCAAAATGAGCAGTTCTTC. Amino acid sequence: CASSSLAGAGVQNEQFF.

There are a few counts of this clonotype. This chain links TRBV10-3 with TRBJ2-2, with unresolved D. V was clipped by 3 bases and J by 5 bases, with 7 bases between them. The CDR3 runs 13 residues. Germline CDR1 is ENHRY and CDR2 is SYGVKD. The CDR3 DNA is TGTGCCATCAGTGAAGGTCCTACCGGGGAGCTGTTTTTT. This codes for CAISEGPTGELFF.